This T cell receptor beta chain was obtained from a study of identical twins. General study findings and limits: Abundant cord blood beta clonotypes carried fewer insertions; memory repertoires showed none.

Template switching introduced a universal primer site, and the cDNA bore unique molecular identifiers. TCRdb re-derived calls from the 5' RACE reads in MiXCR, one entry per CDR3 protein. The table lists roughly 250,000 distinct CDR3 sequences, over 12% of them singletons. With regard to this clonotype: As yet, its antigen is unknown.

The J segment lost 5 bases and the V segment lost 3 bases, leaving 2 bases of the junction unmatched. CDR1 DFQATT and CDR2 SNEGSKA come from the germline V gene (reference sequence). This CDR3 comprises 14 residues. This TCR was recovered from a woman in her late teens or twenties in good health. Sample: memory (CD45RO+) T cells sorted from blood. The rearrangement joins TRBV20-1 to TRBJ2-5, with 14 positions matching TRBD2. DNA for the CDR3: TGCAGTGCTAGGAGACTAGCGGGGGGGGAGACCCAGTACTTC. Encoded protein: CSARRLAGGETQYF.